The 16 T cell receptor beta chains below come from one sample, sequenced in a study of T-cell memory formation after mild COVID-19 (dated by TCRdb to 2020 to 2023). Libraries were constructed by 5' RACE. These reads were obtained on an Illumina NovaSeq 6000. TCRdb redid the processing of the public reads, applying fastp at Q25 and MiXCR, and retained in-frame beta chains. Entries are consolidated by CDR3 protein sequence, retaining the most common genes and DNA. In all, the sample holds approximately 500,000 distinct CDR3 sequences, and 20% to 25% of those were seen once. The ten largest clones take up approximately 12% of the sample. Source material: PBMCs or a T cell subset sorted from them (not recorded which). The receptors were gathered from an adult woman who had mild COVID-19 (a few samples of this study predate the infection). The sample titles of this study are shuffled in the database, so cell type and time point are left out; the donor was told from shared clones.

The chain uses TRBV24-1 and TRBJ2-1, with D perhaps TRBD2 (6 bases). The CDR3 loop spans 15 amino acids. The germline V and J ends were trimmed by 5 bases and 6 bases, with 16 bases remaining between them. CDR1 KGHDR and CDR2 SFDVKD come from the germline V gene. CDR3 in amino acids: CATSGYTGEGNEQFF. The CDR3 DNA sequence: TGTGCCACCAGTGGATATACGGGAGAGGGCAATGAGCAGTTCTTC.

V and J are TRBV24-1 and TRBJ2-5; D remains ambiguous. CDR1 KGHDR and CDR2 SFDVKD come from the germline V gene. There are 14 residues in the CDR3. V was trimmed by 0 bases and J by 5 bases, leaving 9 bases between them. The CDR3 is CATSDLRQEETQYF. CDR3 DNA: TGTGCCACCAGTGATTTGCGTCAGGAGGAGACCCAGTACTTC.

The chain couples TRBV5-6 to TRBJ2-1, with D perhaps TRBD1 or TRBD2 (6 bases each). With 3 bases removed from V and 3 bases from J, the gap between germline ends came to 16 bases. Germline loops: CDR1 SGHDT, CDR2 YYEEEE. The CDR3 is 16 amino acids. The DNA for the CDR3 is TGTGCCAGCAGCTCGGGTGCGGGACAAAGCTACAATGAGCAGTTCTTC. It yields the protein CASSSGAGQSYNEQFF.

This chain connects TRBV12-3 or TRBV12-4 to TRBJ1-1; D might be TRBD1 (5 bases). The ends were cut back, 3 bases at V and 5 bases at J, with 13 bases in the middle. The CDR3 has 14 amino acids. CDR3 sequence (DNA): TGTGCCAGCAGTTTCGCCAGGGTTAGTACTGAAGCTTTCTTT. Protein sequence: CASSFARVSTEAFF.

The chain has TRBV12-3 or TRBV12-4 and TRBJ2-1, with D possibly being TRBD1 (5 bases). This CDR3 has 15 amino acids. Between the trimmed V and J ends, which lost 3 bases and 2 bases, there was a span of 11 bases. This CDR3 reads CASSLATVTYNEQFF. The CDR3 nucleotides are TGTGCCAGCAGTTTGGCGACAGTCACCTACAATGAGCAGTTCTTC.

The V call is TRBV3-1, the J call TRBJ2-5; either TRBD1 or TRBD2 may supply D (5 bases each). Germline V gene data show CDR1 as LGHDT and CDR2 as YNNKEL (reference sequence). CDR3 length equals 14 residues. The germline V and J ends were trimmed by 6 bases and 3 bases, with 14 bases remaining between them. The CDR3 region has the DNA TGTGCCAGCAGGGCAGGGAGCACAGAAGAGACCCAGTACTTC. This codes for CASRAGSTEETQYF.

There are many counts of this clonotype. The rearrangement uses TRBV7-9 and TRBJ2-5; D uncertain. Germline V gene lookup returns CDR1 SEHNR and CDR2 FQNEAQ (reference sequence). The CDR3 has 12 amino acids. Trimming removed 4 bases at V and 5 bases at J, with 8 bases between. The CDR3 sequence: CASSSDVETQYF. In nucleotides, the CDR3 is TGTGCCAGCAGCTCCGACGTGGAGACCCAGTACTTC.

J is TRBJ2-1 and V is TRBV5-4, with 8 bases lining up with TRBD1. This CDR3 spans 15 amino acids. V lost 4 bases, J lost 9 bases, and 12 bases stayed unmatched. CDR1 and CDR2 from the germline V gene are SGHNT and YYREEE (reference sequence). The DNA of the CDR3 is TGTGCCAGCAGCCGAAAGACAGGGGATATAAGTGAGCAGTTCTTC. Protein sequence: CASSRKTGDISEQFF.

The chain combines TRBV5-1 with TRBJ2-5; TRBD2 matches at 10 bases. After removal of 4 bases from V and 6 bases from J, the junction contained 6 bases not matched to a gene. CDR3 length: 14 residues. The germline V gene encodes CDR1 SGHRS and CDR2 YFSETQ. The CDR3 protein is CASSPGLAKKTQYF. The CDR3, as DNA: TGCGCCAGCAGCCCGGGACTAGCGAAAAAGACCCAGTACTTC. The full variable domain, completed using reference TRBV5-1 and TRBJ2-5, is KAGVTQTPRYLIKTRGQQVTLSCSPISGHRSVSWYQQTPGQGLQFLFEYFSETQRNKGNFPGRFSGRQFSNSRSEMNVSTLELGDSALYLCASSPGLAKKTQYFGPGTRLLVL.

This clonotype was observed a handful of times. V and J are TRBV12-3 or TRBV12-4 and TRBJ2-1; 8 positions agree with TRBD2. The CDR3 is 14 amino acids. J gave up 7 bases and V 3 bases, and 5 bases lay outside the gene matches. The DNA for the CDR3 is TGTGCCAGCAGTTTCTCTCTAGCGGGTAATGAGCAGTTCTTC. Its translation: CASSFSLAGNEQFF.

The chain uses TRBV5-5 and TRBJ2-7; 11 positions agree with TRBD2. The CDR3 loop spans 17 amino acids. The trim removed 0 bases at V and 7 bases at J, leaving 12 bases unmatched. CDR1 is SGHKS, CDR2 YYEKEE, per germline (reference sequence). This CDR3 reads CASSLGLAGGPPNEQYF. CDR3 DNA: TGTGCCAGCAGCTTGGGTTTAGCGGGAGGGCCGCCGAATGAGCAGTACTTC.

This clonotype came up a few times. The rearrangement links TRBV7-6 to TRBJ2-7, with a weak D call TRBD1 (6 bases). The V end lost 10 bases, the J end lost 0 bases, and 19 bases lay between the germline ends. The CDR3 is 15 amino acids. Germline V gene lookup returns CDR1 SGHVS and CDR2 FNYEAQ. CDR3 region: CATGFPDRSSYEQYF. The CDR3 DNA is TGTGCCACCGGGTTCCCTGACAGGAGCTCCTACGAGCAGTACTTC. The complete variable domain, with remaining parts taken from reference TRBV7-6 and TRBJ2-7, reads GAGVSQSPRYKVTKRGQDVALRCDPISGHVSLYWYRQALGQGPEFLTYFNYEAQQDKSGLPNDRFSAERPEGSISTLTIQRTEQRDSAMYRCATGFPDRSSYEQYFGPGTRLTVT.

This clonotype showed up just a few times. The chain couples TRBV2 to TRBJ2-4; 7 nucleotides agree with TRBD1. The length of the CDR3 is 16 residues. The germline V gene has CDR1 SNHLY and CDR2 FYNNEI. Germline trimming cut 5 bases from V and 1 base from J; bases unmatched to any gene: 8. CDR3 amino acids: CASSLTVRGAKNIQYF. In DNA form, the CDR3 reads TGTGCCAGCAGTTTAACCGTCAGGGGGGCCAAAAACATTCAGTACTTC.

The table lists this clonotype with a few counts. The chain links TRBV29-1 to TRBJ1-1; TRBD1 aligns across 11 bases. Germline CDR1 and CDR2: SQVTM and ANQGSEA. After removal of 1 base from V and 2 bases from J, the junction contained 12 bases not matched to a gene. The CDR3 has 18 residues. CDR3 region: CSVEGPLWDRGFNTEAFF. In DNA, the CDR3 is TGCAGCGTTGAAGGGCCCCTCTGGGACAGGGGGTTTAACACTGAAGCTTTCTTT.

This CDR3 reads CASSQPGQVQEKLFF. In DNA, the CDR3 is TGTGCCAGTAGTCAACCGGGACAGGTCCAAGAAAAACTGTTTTTT. The V gene is TRBV19, the J gene TRBJ1-4; 8 nucleotides match TRBD1. This CDR3 has 15 residues. Per the germline V gene, CDR1 is LNHDA and CDR2 is SQIVND (reference sequence). The J segment lost 8 bases and the V segment lost 5 bases, leaving 10 bases of the junction unmatched. Drawing the rest from reference TRBV19 and TRBJ1-4, the complete variable domain is DGGITQSPKYLFRKEGQNVTLSCEQNLNHDAMYWYRQDPGQGLRLIYYSQIVNDFQKGDIAEGYSVSREKKESFPLTVTSAQKNPTAFYLCASSQPGQVQEKLFFGSGTQLSVL.

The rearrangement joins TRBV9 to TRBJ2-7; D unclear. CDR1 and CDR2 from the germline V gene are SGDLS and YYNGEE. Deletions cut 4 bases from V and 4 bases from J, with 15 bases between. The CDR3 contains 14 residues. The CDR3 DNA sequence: TGTGCCAGCAGCCCTTACCCCCTGGGGTACGAGCAGTACTTC. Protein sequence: CASSPYPLGYEQYF.